This T cell receptor beta chain was documented in a study of blood T cell repertoires in COVID-19. Across the study: Spain, Italy and the United States supplied samples that represented acute and convalescent COVID-19.

This table comes from immunoSEQ multiplex PCR, and its TCRdb copy is limited to in-frame clones, with some not included. Here the sample spans approximately 160,000 clones, roughly 87% being singletons. The CDR3 runs 15 residues. The V end lost 0 bases, the J end lost 0 bases, and 9 bases lay between the germline ends. Germline V gene sequence: CDR1 LNHNV, CDR2 YYDKDF (reference sequence). Sequences were obtained from PBMCs or T cells enriched from blood (not recorded which). The chain joins TRBV15 to TRBJ2-7, with D maybe TRBD2 (6 bases). The sequence derives from a woman in her fifties or sixties who had recovered from COVID-19. CDR3 bases: TGTGCCACCAGCAGAGAACGGGGGAGCTCCTACGAGCAGTACTTC. It is translated as CATSRERGSSYEQYF.